The clone carrying this T cell receptor (beta chain) was seen a few times. Its antigen is undetermined. This sample was taken from a study of beta chain features in type 1 diabetes. Reverse transcribing all isolated RNA meant expressed TCRB transcripts were sequenced. Some clones are missing from TCRdb's copy, which holds only in-frame ones; the method was immunoSEQ multiplex PCR. The sample carries 160,000 or so clones, approximately 8.8% recorded once. Study-wide results and limits: Moderate but significant shortening of TCRB CDR3s was recorded in all four CD4+ subsets from Type 1 diabetes patients.

Germline V CDR1 and CDR2: SGHTA, FQGNSA. CDR3 length: 15 amino acids. With 5 bases removed from V and 5 bases from J, the gap between germline ends came to 16 bases. This chain connects TRBV7-2 to TRBJ2-1; a possible D gene is TRBD2 (6 bases). This receptor was obtained from a woman aged 25 to 45 with type 1 diabetes. The sequenced material came from central memory CD4+ T cells from blood. Written as DNA, the CDR3 is TGTGCCAGCAGCCCTTCTTTCGGGGGACACAATGAGCAGTTCTTC. Translating gives CASSPSFGGHNEQFF.